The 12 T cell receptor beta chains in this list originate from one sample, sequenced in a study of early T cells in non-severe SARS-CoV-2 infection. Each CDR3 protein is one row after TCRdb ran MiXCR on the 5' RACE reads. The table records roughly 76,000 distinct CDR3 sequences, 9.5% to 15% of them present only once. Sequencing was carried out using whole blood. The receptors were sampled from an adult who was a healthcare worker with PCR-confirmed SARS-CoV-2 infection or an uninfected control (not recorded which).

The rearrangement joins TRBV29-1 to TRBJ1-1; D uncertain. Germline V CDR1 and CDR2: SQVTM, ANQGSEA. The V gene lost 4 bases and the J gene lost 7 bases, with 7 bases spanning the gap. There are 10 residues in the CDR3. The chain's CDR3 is CSVAQIEAFF. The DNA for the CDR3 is TGCAGCGTTGCACAGATTGAAGCTTTCTTT. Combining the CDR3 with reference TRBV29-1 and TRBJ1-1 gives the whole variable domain SAVISQKPSRDICQRGTSLTIQCQVDSQVTMMFWYRQQPGQSLTLIATANQGSEATYESGFVIDKFPISRPNLTFSTLTVSNMSPEDSSIYLCSVAQIEAFFGQGTRLTVV.

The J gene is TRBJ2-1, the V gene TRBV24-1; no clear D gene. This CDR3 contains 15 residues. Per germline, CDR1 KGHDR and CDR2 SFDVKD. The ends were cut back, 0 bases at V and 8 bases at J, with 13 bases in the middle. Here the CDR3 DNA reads TGTGCCACCAGTGATTTGCACGAGCGCAAGGATGAGCAGTTCTTC. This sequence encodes CATSDLHERKDEQFF.

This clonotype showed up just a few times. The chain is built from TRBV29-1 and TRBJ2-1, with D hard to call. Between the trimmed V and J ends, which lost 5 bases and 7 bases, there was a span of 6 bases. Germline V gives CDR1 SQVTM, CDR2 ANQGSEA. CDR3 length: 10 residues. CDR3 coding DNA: TGCAGCGTTTATCGGAATGAGCAGTTCTTC. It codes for CSVYRNEQFF.

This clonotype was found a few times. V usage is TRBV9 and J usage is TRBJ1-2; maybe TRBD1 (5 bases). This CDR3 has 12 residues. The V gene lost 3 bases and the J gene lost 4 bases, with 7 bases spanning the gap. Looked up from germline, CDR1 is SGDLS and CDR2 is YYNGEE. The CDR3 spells CASSGGIYGYTF. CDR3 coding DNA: TGTGCCAGCAGCGGGGGGATCTATGGCTACACCTTC.

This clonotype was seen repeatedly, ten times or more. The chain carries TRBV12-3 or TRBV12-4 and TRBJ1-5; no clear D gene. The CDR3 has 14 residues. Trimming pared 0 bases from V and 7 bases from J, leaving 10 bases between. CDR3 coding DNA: TGTGCCAGCAGTTTAGCCTCAAGGGAGCAGCCCCAGCATTTT. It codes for CASSLASREQPQHF.

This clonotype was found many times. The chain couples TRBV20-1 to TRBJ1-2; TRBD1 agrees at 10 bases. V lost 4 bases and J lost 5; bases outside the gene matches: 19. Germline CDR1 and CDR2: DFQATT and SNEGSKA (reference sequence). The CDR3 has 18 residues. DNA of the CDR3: TGCAGTGCTACACCCATTCCCGGGACAGGGGTTAACCCATATGGCTACACCTTC. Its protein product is CSATPIPGTGVNPYGYTF.

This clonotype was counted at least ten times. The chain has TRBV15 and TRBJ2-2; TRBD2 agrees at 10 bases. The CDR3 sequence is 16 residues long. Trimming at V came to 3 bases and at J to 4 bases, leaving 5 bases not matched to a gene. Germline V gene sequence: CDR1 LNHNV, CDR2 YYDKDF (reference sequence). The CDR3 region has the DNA TGTGCCACCAGCAGGGAGCGGGAGGGCCCCACCGGGGAGCTGTTTTTT. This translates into CATSREREGPTGELFF.

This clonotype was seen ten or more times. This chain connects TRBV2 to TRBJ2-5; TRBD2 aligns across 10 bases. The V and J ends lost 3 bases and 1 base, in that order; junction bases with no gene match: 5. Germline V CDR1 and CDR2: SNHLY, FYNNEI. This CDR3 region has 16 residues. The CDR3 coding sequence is TGTGCCAGCAGTGAGGTTAGCGGGAGGACCCAAGAGACCCAGTACTTC. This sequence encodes CASSEVSGRTQETQYF.

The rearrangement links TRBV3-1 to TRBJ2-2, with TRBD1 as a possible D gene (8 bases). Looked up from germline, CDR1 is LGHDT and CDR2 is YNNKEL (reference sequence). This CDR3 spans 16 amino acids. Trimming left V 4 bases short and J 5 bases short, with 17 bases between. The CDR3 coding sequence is TGTGCCAGCAGCCGACAGGGGAGGGCAAAAACCGGGGAGCTGTTTTTT. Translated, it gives CASSRQGRAKTGELFF.

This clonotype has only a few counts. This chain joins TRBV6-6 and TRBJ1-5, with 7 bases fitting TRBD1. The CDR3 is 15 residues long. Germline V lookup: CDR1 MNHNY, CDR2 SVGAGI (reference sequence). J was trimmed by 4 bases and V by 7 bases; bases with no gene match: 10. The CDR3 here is CASTVTGKGNQPQHF. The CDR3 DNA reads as TGTGCCAGCACCGTGACAGGGAAGGGAAATCAGCCCCAGCATTTT.

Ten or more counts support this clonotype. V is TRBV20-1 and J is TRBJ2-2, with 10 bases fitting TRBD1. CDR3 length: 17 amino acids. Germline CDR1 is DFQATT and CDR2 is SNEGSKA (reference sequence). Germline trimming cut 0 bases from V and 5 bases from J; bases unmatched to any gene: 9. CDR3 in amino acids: CSARDARRQGATGELFF. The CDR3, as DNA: TGCAGTGCTAGAGACGCACGGAGACAGGGGGCTACCGGGGAGCTGTTTTTT.

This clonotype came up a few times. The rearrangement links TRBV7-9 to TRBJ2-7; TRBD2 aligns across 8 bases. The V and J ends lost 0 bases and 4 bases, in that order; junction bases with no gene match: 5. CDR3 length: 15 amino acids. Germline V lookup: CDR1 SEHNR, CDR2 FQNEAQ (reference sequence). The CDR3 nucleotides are TGTGCCAGCAGCTTAGCTAGCGGGACCCTTTACGAGCAGTACTTC. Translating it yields CASSLASGTLYEQYF.